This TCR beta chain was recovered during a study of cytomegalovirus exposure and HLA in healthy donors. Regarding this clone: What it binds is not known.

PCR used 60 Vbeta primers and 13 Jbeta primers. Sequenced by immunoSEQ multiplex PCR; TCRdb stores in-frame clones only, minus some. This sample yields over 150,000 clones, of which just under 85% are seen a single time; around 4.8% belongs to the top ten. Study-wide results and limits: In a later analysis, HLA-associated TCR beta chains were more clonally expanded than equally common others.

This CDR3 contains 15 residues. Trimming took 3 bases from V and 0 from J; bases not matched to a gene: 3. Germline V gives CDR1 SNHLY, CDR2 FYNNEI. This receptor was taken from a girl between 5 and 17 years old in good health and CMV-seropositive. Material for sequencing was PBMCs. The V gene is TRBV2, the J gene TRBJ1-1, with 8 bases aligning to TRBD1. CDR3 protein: CASSEQGAMNTEAFF. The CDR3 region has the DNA TGTGCCAGCAGTGAGCAGGGGGCGATGAACACTGAAGCTTTCTTT.